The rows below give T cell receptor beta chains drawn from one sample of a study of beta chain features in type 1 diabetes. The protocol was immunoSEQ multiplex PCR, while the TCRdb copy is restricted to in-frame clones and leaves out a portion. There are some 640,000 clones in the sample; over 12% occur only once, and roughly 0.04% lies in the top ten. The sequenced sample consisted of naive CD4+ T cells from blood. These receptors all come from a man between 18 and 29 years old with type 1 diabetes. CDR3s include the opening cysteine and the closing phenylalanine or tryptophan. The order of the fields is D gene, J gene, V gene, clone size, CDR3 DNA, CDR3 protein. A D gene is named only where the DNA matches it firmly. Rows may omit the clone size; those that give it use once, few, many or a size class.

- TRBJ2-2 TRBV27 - TGTGCCAGCAGTTTCGGACAGATCACCGGGGAGCTGTTTTTT CASSFGQITGELFF
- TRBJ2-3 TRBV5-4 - TGTGCCAGCAGCTTCAAGAGCACAGATACGCAGTATTTT CASSFKSTDTQYF
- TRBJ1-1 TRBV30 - TGTGCCTGGAGTCAGGGAGCGGGGGCTTTCTTT CAWSQGAGAFF
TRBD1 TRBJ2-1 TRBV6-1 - TGTGCCAGCAGACGACAGGGTGTTCGTTACAATGAGCAGTTCTTC CASRRQGVRYNEQFF
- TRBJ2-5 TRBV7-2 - TGTGCCAGCAGCCCGGGGACAGGACGGGGGGGCCAAGAGACCCAGTACTTC CASSPGTGRGGQETQYF
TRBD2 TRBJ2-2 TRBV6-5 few TGTGCCAGCAGCCCCAGTAGCGGGGGGACCCAGGAGCTGTTTTTT CASSPSSGGTQELFF
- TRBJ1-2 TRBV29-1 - TGCAGCGTTGGGGCCAGGGACTATGGCTACACCTTC CSVGARDYGYTF
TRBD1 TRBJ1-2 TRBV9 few TGTGCCAGCTCTCGGGACAGGGAAAACGGCTACACCTTC CASSRDRENGYTF
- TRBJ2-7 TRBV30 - TGTGCCTGGAGGGAGAAAATCCACGAGCAGTACTTC CAWREKIHEQYF
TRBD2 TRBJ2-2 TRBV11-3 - TGTGCCAGCAGCTTACGAGTGGCGGGGGGCACCGGGGAGCTGTTTTTT CASSLRVAGGTGELFF
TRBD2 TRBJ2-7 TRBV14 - TGTGCCAGCAGCCAAAGCCTAGCGGGAGGTTACGAGCAGTACTTC CASSQSLAGGYEQYF
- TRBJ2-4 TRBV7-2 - TGTGCCAGCAGCTTGTCCTGGGACGCCGAAAACATTCAGTACTTC CASSLSWDAENIQYF
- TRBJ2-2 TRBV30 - TGTGCCTGGAGTGTACAGGTTGGCGGGGAGCTGTTTTTT CAWSVQVGGELFF
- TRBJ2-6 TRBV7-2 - TGTGCCAGCAGCTTCCCCTCCACCCGGGGGGCCAACGTCCTGACTTTC CASSFPSTRGANVLTF
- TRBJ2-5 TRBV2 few TGTGCCAGCAGTGTAAGCCGGGAGACCCAGTACTTC CASSVSRETQYF
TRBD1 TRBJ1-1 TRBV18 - TGTGCCAGCTCACGGAAACAGGGGGCAGTCACTGAAGCTTTCTTT CASSRKQGAVTEAFF
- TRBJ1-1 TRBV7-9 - TGTGCCAGCAGCCCCTGGGGGGGGAACACTGAAGCTTTCTTT CASSPWGGNTEAFF
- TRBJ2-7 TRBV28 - TGTGCCAGCAGTTTAAGGGCAGTGAGCTCCTACGAGCAGTACTTC CASSLRAVSSYEQYF